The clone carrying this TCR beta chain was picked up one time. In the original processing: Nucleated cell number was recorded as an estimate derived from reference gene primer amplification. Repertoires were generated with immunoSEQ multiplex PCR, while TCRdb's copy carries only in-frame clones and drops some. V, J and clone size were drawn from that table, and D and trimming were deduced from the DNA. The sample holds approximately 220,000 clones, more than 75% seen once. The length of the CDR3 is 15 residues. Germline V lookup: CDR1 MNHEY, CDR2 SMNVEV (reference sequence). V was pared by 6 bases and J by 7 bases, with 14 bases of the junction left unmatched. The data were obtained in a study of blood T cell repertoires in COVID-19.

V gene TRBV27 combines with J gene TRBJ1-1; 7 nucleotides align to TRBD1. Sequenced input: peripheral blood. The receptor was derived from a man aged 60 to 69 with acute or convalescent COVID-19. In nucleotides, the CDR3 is TGTGCCAGCAGACCTCAGCCGGGACAGCAGATTGAAGCTTTCTTT. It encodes CASRPQPGQQIEAFF.